The T cell receptor (beta chain) under discussion was sequenced for a study of T cell responses to AZD1222 COVID-19 vaccine. Broader study findings: Unmutated variant regions are reportedly the target of nearly half of TCRs that are spike-specific. Baseline seropositivity occurred in only 5 to 7 AZD1222 recipients.

TCRdb's table, derived via immunoSEQ multiplex PCR, lists solely in-frame clones and lacks some. The sample contains over 100,000 clones, about 89% of which appear only once. In the case of this clone: Its cognate antigen is unknown.

The germline V gene encodes CDR1 SGHNT and CDR2 YENEEA. The CDR3 sequence is 13 residues long. V was shortened by 6 bases and J by 4 bases, with 7 bases between the two germline ends. The sample was peripheral blood, taken on day 0 of AZD1222 vaccination. This receptor was taken from an adult in good health. The chain combines TRBV11-3 with TRBJ2-6, with D unresolved. DNA for the CDR3: TGTGCCAGCAGTACCAACGGGGCCAACGTCCTGACTTTC. This encodes CASSTNGANVLTF.